This note documents a single T cell receptor beta chain sequence. Read coverage stops 3 residues before the CDR3 terminus; the germline J gene supplies the remainder. These data belong to a study of T cells in women clearing cervical HPV infection. All donors had a single incident cervical HPV16 infection, not prevalent. This table comes from immunoSEQ multiplex PCR, and its TCRdb copy is limited to in-frame clones, with some not included. The sample totals tens of thousands of clones. CDR1 is SEHNR, CDR2 FQNEAQ, per germline (reference sequence). J gave up 2 bases and V 7 bases, and 4 bases lay outside the gene matches. There are 13 residues in the CDR3.

Input material: blood buffy coat. The chain has TRBV7-9 and TRBJ2-7; TRBD2 matches 8 bases. This receptor was taken from a woman aged 18 to 75 with a cervical HPV16 infection that either progressed to CIN3+ or cleared (not recorded which). The covered CDR3 bases are TGTGCCAGCAACGGAGCGGGGGCCTACGAG. Amino acids: CASNGAGAYE. The whole CDR3 sequence is CASNGAGAYEQYF.